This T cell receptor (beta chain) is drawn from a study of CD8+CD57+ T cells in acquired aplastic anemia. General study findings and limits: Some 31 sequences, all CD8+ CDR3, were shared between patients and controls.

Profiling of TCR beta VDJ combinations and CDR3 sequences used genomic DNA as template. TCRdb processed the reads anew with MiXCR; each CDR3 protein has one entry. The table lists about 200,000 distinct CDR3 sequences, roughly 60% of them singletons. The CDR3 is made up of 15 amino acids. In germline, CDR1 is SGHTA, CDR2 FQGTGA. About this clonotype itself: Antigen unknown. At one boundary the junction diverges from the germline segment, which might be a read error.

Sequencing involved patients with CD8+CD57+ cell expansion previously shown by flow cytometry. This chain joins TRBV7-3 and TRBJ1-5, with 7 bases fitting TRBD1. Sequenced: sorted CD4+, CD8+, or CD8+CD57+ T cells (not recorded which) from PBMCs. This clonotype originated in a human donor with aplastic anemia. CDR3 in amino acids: CASSQGVGLNQPQHF. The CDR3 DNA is TGCGCCAGCAGCCAGGGGGTGGGGCTCAATCAGCCCCAGCATTTT.